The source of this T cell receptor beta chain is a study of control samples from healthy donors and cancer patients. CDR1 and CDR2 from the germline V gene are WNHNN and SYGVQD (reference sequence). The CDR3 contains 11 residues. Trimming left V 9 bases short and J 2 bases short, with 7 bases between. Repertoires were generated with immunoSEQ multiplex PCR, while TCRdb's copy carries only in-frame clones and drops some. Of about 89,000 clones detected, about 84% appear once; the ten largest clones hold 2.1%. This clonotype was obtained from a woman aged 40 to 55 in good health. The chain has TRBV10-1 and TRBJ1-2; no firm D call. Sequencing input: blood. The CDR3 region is CARQENYGYTF. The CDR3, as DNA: TGCGCCAGGCAAGAAAACTATGGCTACACCTTC.